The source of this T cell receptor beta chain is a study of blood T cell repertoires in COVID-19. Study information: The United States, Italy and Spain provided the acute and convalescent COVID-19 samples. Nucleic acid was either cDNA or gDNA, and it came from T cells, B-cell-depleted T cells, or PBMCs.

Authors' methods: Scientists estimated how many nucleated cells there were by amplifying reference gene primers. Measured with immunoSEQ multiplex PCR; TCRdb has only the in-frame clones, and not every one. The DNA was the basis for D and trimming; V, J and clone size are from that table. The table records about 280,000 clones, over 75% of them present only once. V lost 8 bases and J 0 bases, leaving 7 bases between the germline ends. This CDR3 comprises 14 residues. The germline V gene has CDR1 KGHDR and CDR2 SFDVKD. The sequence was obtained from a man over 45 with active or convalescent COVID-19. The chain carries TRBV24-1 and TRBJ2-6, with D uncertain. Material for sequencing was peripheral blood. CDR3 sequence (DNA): TGTGCCACCACACGAGTCTCTGGGGCCAACGTCCTGACTTTC. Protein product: CATTRVSGANVLTF.